This TCR beta chain was identified during a study of cytomegalovirus exposure and HLA in healthy donors. V was pared by 7 bases and J by 0 bases, with 13 bases between. CDR1 and CDR2 (germline): MDHEN, SYDVKM. CDR3 length equals 15 residues. 60 Vbeta and 13 Jbeta primers were used in PCR. Data came from immunoSEQ multiplex PCR; TCRdb stores just in-frame clones and leaves some out. The table shows 150,000 to 200,000 clones, with 82% occurring only once. Study findings and constraints: Researchers counted around 170 TCR beta chains as cytomegalovirus-associated. Another analysis was done later, and it associated more than 15,000 TCR beta sequences with HLA alleles at 0.05 false discovery rate.

Worth noting for this clone: The antigen remains undetermined.

The sequence was collected from a woman aged 45-59 years in good health and CMV-seropositive. Material: PBMCs. The chain carries TRBV28 and TRBJ2-4; D perhaps matches TRBD2 (5 bases). The CDR3 reads CASMEAVLAKNIQYF. CDR3 sequence (DNA): TGTGCCAGCATGGAGGCAGTTTTAGCCAAAAACATTCAGTACTTC.